Presented here are 17 T cell receptor beta chains from one specimen sequenced in a study of T cell repertoires in cytomegalovirus infection. MiXCR, applied by TCRdb to the reads, yields one record per CDR3 protein. The table includes fewer than 700,000 distinct CDR3 sequences, 20% to 30% detected once. The sequenced sample was CD8+ T cells from PBMCs. Receptor source: a human donor in good health (CMV status not recorded). Some clones in this sample may be carry-over from other donors' samples.

The chain employs TRBV7-2 and TRBJ2-5; tentatively, D is TRBD1 or TRBD2 (6 bases each). Germline CDR1 is SGHTA and CDR2 is FQGNSA. The germline V and J ends were trimmed by 5 bases and 4 bases, with 20 bases remaining between them. The CDR3 is made up of 16 amino acids. The CDR3 nucleotides are TGTGCCAGCAGCGTTTGGAAGGGGGGCAGGGGAGAGACCCAGTACTTC. Its protein product is CASSVWKGGRGETQYF.

A remark on this clonotype: The junction differs from germline at one of its ends, possibly a read error. The chain links TRBV7-8 to TRBJ2-1; 7 nucleotides agree with TRBD1. The V gene's germline CDR1 is SGHVS and CDR2 FQNEAQ. CDR3 length: 15 amino acids. The CDR3 protein is CASSLGGGAYNEQLF. CDR3 DNA: TGTGCCAGCAGCTTAGGAGGGGGCGCCTACAATGAGCAGCTCTTC.

The J gene is TRBJ2-2, the V gene TRBV13; possibly TRBD1 or TRBD2 for D (5 bases each). The V end lost 4 bases, the J end lost 1 base, and 10 bases lay between the germline ends. The CDR3 sequence is 15 residues long. The germline gives CDR1 PRHDT, CDR2 FYEKMQ (reference sequence). The CDR3 sequence is CASSWGRLNTGELFF. The CDR3 DNA is TGTGCCAGCAGCTGGGGACGGCTGAACACCGGGGAGCTGTTTTTT.

This clonotype was counted only a few times. The gene calls are TRBV4-2 and TRBJ2-7; D is possibly TRBD1 (5 bases). V lost 0 bases and J lost 2, with 17 bases in between. Germline CDR1 LGHNA, CDR2 YNFKEQ. The CDR3 sequence is 17 residues long. CDR3: CASSQDVGGASTYEQYF. Written as DNA, the CDR3 is TGTGCCAGCAGCCAAGATGTCGGTGGGGCCTCGACCTACGAGCAGTACTTC.

The CDR3 spells CASSLEYRGTSGGLRGEQFF. The CDR3 DNA reads TGTGCCAGCAGCTTAGAGTATCGCGGGACTAGCGGGGGGCTCCGGGGGGAGCAGTTCTTC. The chain recombines TRBV7-2 with TRBJ2-1; 15 bases fit TRBD2. The V segment lost 1 base and the J segment 10 bases; nucleotides outside the gene matches: 17. Germline-derived CDR1 and CDR2 are SGHTA and FQGNSA. This CDR3 has 20 residues.

V and J are TRBV29-1 and TRBJ2-7, with D tentatively TRBD1 (5 bases). The CDR3 consists of 11 residues. Germline V gene data show CDR1 as SQVTM and CDR2 as ANQGSEA. Trimming cost V 6 bases and J 3 bases, with 9 bases left between them. The CDR3 is CSVPTVYEQYF. CDR3 nucleotide sequence: TGCAGCGTCCCGACAGTCTACGAGCAGTACTTC.

The chain carries TRBV7-9 and TRBJ1-5; D ambiguous. The CDR3 length is 16 residues. The V end was cut by 4 bases, the J end by 1 base, with 14 bases between. Looked up from germline, CDR1 is SEHNR and CDR2 is FQNEAQ (reference sequence). The CDR3 region has the DNA TGTGCCAGCAGCTCGACCGCTCCTCACAGCAATCAGCCCCAGCATTTT. This sequence encodes CASSSTAPHSNQPQHF.

The chain recombines TRBV6-2 or TRBV6-3 with TRBJ2-1, with a weak D call TRBD2 (6 bases). Germline assignment: CDR1 MNHEY and CDR2 SVGEGT. Deletions cut 2 bases from V and 2 bases from J, with 10 bases between. The CDR3 covers 15 residues. Written as DNA, the CDR3 is TGTGCCAGCAGTTACCGGGCGGGGACCTACAATGAGCAGTTCTTC. It codes for CASSYRAGTYNEQFF.

This clonotype was picked up many times. The V call is TRBV11-3, the J call TRBJ2-2; D tentatively fits TRBD1 or TRBD2 (5 bases each). CDR1 is SGHNT, CDR2 YENEEA, per germline. Trimming took 5 bases from V and 10 from J, leaving 20 bases between them. This CDR3 region has 15 residues. The CDR3 region has the DNA TGTGCCAGCAGCCCCAAGTCCGGGACCTCCGAGGAGCTGTTTTTT. This encodes CASSPKSGTSEELFF.

In its sample, this clonotype was seen a few times. The V call is TRBV6-2 or TRBV6-3, the J call TRBJ2-2; D gene unclear. Germline values: CDR1 MNHEY, CDR2 SVGEGT. Trimming removed 7 bases at V and 1 base at J, with 19 bases between. The CDR3 is 17 amino acids. In DNA, the CDR3 is TGTGCCAGCACCCAAATTGGAGTCCTCTTGAACACCGGGGAGCTGTTTTTT. Translation gives CASTQIGVLLNTGELFF.

This clonotype has more than one count but fewer than ten. This rearrangement joins TRBV6-2 or TRBV6-3 to TRBJ2-1; TRBD2 is a possible D gene (6 bases). V lost 5 bases and J 4 bases, leaving 12 bases between the germline ends. Germline CDR1 MNHEY, CDR2 SVGEGT. This CDR3 contains 14 residues. CDR3 coding DNA: TGTGCCAGCAGTACCGCGGGGACGTACAATGAGCAGTTCTTC. This gives the protein CASSTAGTYNEQFF.

There are many counts of this clonotype. For the CDR3, the DNA is TGTGCCAGCAGCTCACAGGGGGGGCGCACTGAAGCTTTCTTT. As protein: CASSSQGGRTEAFF. The gene calls are TRBV7-6 and TRBJ1-1; 8 bases are shared with TRBD1. V was pared by 4 bases and J by 4 bases, with 5 bases of the junction left unmatched. The CDR3 spans 14 residues. Germline values: CDR1 SGHVS, CDR2 FNYEAQ.

The chain combines TRBV6-2 or TRBV6-3 with TRBJ1-5, with D tentatively TRBD1 (5 bases). This CDR3 is 12 amino acids long. Trimming removed 7 bases at V and 7 bases at J, with 11 bases between. CDR1 and CDR2 from the germline V gene are MNHEY and SVGEGT. The chain's CDR3 is CASNVWDQPQHF. CDR3 nucleotide sequence: TGTGCCAGCAACGTGTGGGACCAGCCCCAGCATTTT.

The chain has TRBV5-1 and TRBJ2-7, with D unclear. V shed 5 bases and J shed 6 bases, with 21 bases lying between them. CDR1 and CDR2 (germline): SGHRS, YFSETQ. The CDR3 loop spans 15 amino acids. The CDR3 coding sequence is TGCGCCAGCAGTTTTTTCATCTACCCGCCTGGCGAGCAGTACTTC. Translated, it gives CASSFFIYPPGEQYF.

The chain joins TRBV2 to TRBJ1-1, with a tentative D call TRBD1 (5 bases). Germline CDR1 reads SNHLY; CDR2 reads FYNNEI. This CDR3 has 12 amino acids. With 10 bases removed from V and 1 base from J, the gap between germline ends came to 10 bases. The CDR3 reads CAILTENTEAFF. The CDR3 DNA follows: TGTGCCATCCTGACAGAGAACACTGAAGCTTTCTTT.

This clonotype was found a few times. The chain uses TRBV7-9 and TRBJ2-2; D perhaps matches TRBD1 (5 bases). V shed 5 bases and J shed 6 bases, with 10 bases lying between them. CDR3 size: 13 residues. Germline CDR1 and CDR2: SEHNR and FQNEAQ (reference sequence). CDR3: CASSARVSGELFF. The CDR3 DNA sequence: TGTGCCAGCAGCGCCAGGGTGTCCGGGGAGCTGTTTTTT.

A few counts support this clonotype. The chain links TRBV19 to TRBJ1-2, with 8 bases identical to TRBD1. The junction had 7 bases not matched to a gene; V was cut back by 10 bases and J by 3 bases. Germline CDR1 reads LNHDA; CDR2 reads SQIVND (reference sequence). The CDR3 runs to 13 residues. CDR3 nucleotides: TGTGCCACCCGACAGGGGAGTTACTATGGCTACACCTTC. It is translated as CATRQGSYYGYTF.